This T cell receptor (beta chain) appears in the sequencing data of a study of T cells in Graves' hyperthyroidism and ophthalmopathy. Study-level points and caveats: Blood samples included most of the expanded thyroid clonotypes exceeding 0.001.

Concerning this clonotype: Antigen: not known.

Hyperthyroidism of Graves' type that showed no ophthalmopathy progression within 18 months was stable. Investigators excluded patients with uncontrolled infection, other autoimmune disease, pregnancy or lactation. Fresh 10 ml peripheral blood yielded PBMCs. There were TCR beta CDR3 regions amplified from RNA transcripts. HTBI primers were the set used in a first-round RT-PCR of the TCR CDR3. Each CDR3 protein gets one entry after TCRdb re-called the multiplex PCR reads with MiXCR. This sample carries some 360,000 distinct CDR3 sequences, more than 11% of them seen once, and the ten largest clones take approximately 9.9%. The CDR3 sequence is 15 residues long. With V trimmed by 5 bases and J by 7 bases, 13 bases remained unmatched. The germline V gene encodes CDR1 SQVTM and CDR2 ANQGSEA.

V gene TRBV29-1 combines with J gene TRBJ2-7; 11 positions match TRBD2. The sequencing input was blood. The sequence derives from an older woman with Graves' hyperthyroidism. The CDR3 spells CSVHTSGSPPWEQYF. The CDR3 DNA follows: TGCAGCGTTCATACTAGCGGGAGCCCGCCTTGGGAGCAGTACTTC.